This T cell receptor (beta chain) was sequenced in a study of control samples from healthy donors and cancer patients. There are 15 residues in the CDR3. CDR1 and CDR2 (germline): SGDLS, YYNGEE. J gave up 5 bases and V 0 bases, and 2 bases lay outside the gene matches. Method: immunoSEQ multiplex PCR; TCRdb's copy keeps in-frame clones and lacks some. Of 65,000 to 75,000 clones in the sample, roughly 87% were seen once. The sequencing sample was made of blood. This chain uses TRBV9 with TRBJ1-6; 7 bases fit TRBD1. This sequence originates from a woman in her forties or fifties in good health. The CDR3 region has the DNA TGTGCCAGCAGCGTAGGGGGACAGAATAATTCACCCCTCCACTTT. It codes for CASSVGGQNNSPLHF.